This T cell receptor beta chain was observed in a study of T cells in Graves' hyperthyroidism and ophthalmopathy. Findings and caveats of the study: Ophthalmopathy and stable hyperthyroidism were told apart by a 13 V-J model.

This clonotype was observed many times. Its antigen is still unknown. Researchers amplified the TCR beta CDR3 regions from RNA transcripts. The HTBI primer set was used in a first-round RT-PCR of the TCR CDR3. MiXCR, run by TCRdb on the multiplex PCR reads, gives a single entry per CDR3 protein. The profile shows 360,000 or so distinct CDR3 sequences, less than 20% of them singletons. V dropped 4 bases and J dropped 4 bases, with 17 bases sitting between them. CDR1 MNHEY and CDR2 SVGEGT come from the germline V gene. This CDR3 is 15 amino acids long. The V gene is TRBV6-2 or TRBV6-3, the J gene TRBJ2-7; unclear D gene. The sequence was collected from a woman between 35 and 50 years old with Graves' ophthalmopathy. The material sequenced was blood. The CDR3, as DNA: TGTGCCAGCAGTTGGTGGACCCCATCTCATTACGAGCAGTACTTC. Translation: CASSWWTPSHYEQYF.